This TCR beta chain originates from a study of control samples from healthy donors and cancer patients. The protocol was immunoSEQ multiplex PCR, while the TCRdb copy is restricted to in-frame clones and leaves out a portion. There are about 110,000 clones in the sample; roughly 91% occur only once, and around 17% lies in the top ten. The V gene end was trimmed by 5 bases and the J gene end by 4 bases; junction bases not matched to a gene: 8. CDR1 is SNHLY, CDR2 FYNNEI, per germline. CDR3 size: 15 residues. Sequenced: blood. This TCR derives from a woman in her forties or fifties in good health. This sequence joins TRBV2 and TRBJ2-3, with 8 bases lining up with TRBD2. The CDR3 DNA sequence: TGTGCCAGCAGTAGGATCTTACTAGCGGCAGATACGCAGTATTTT. Its protein product is CASSRILLAADTQYF.